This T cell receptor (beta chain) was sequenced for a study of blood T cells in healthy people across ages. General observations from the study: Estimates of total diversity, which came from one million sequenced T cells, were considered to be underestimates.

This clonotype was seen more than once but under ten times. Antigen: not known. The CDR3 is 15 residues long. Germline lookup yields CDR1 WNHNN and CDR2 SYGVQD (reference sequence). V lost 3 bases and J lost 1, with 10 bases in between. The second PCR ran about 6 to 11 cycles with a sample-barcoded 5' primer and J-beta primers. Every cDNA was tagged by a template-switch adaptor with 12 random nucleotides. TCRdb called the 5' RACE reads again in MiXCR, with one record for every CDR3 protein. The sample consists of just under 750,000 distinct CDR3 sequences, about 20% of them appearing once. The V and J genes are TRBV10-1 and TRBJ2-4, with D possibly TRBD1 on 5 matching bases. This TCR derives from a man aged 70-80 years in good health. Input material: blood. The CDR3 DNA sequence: TGCGCCAGCAGTGATTCGGCAGGGGCCAAAAACATTCAGTACTTC. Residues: CASSDSAGAKNIQYF.